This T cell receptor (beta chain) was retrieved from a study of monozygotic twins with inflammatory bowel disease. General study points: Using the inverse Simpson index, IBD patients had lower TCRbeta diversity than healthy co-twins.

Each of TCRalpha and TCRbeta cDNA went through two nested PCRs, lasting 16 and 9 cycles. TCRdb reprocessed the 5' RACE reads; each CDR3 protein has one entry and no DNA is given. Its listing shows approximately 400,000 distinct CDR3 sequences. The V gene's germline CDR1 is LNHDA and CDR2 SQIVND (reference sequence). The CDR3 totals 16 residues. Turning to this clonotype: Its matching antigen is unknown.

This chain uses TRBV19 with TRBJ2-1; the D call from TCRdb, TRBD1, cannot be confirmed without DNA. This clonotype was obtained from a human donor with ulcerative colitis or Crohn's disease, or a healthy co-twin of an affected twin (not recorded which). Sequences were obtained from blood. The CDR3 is CASRPQDRGFLNEQFF.